This T cell receptor (beta chain) stems from a study of T cell repertoires in ileal Crohn's disease. Study-level points and caveats: Clonality above 26.8% at surgery always came with endoscopic recurrence.

This clone occurred once. Its specificity is unknown. TCRdb keeps only in-frame clones here, not all; method: immunoSEQ multiplex PCR. The top ten hold roughly 20% of the sample, which has about 15,000 clones, around 82% seen once. Sequencing used ileal tissue. The clonotype was recovered from an adult with Crohn's disease.

The CDR3 DNA is TGTGCCAGCAGCTTCGCACAGGACAATCAGCCCCAGCATTTT. Translated: CASSFAQDNQPQHF. The J gene is TRBJ1-5, the V gene TRBV5-5, with a possible D match to TRBD1 (5 bases). Trimming took 2 bases from V and 3 from J, leaving 9 bases between them. The CDR3 is made up of 14 amino acids. Looked up from germline, CDR1 is SGHKS and CDR2 is YYEKEE (reference sequence).